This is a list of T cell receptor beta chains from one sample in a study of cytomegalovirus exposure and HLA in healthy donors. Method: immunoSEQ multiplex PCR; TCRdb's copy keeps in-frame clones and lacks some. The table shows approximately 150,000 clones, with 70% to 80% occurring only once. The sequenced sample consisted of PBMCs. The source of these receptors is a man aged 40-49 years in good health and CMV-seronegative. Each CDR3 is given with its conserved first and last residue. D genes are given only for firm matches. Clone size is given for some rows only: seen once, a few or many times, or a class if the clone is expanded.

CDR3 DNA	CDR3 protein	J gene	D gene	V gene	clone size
TGTGCCAGCAGCTTGACAGCAGACCTCCAAGAGACCCAGTACTTC	CASSLTADLQETQYF	TRBJ2-5	.	TRBV11-2	.
TGTGCCAGCAGATCCACAGGGCTGGGCACAGATACGCAGTATTTT	CASRSTGLGTDTQYF	TRBJ2-3	.	TRBV6-5	.
TGTGCTAGCAGCTTCAATTTAGCGGGAGCTGCAGAGACCCAGTACTTC	CASSFNLAGAAETQYF	TRBJ2-5	TRBD2	TRBV7-7	once
TGTGCCAGCAGTGAAACTAAGATCTACGAGCAGTACTTC	CASSETKIYEQYF	TRBJ2-7	.	TRBV6-1	.
TGTGCCAGCAGAAGTCGGACAGGGGAAAACAGTCAGTACTTC	CASRSRTGENSQYF	TRBJ2-4	TRBD1	TRBV7-8	.
TGTGCCAGCAGTCCTACCTCCGACAGGGTTTCCTACGAGCAGTACTTC	CASSPTSDRVSYEQYF	TRBJ2-7	TRBD1	TRBV28	once
TGTGCCAGTTGCCGGGACAGGGGGCACGAGCAGTACTTC	CASCRDRGHEQYF	TRBJ2-7	TRBD1	TRBV6-1	once
TGTGCCAGCAGTGAAGCGCCCGGGACAGGGGGCTACGAGCAGTACTTC	CASSEAPGTGGYEQYF	TRBJ2-7	TRBD1	TRBV6-1	few
TGTGCCACCCAATCCCAAGGACTAAGCTCCTACAATGAGCAGTTCTTC	CATQSQGLSSYNEQFF	TRBJ2-1	.	TRBV5-4	once
TGTGCCAGCAGCTTGGGGTTGAGCGGGTCCTCCTACGAGCAGTACTTC	CASSLGLSGSSYEQYF	TRBJ2-7	.	TRBV5-4	.
TGTGCCAGCAGCTTGGCGCTCACAGCCGCGGAGACCCAGTACTTC	CASSLALTAAETQYF	TRBJ2-5	.	TRBV5-4	.
TGCAGTGCAGGACAAAAGGGTTTCTTT	CSAGQKGFF	TRBJ1-1	.	TRBV20-1	once
TGCGCCAGCAGCCGCAGCGGGAGTACCTACAATGAGCAGTTCTTC	CASSRSGSTYNEQFF	TRBJ2-1	TRBD2	TRBV4-3	.
TGCGCCAGCAGCTTAAACACAGTAAACAACTATGGCTACACCTTC	CASSLNTVNNYGYTF	TRBJ1-2	.	TRBV5-1	.
TGTGCCAGCAGTTGGGACAGGACAGCGGGAGAGACCCAGTACTTC	CASSWDRTAGETQYF	TRBJ2-5	TRBD1	TRBV28	.
TGTGCCAGCAGTGACGGACAGGGGGCTCGAGAGACCCAGTACTTC	CASSDGQGARETQYF	TRBJ2-5	TRBD1	TRBV6-4	.
TGCGCCAGCAGCCTATGGACAGGGGGGAACACTGAAGCTTTCTTT	CASSLWTGGNTEAFF	TRBJ1-1	TRBD1	TRBV5-1	.
TGTGCCAGCACCCTATCGACTAGCGGGACTGGGGAGCTGTTTTTT	CASTLSTSGTGELFF	TRBJ2-2	TRBD2	TRBV2	once
TGTGCCAGCTCGCCGGCGGGGGGGGGCTACGAGCAGTACTTC	CASSPAGGGYEQYF	TRBJ2-7	TRBD2	TRBV18	.
TGTGCCAGCAGCCGGGACAGGGTGGGCGAGCAGTACTTC	CASSRDRVGEQYF	TRBJ2-7	TRBD1	TRBV7-2	.
TGTGCCAGCAGTTTTGGGCAGGAAGGTGAAAAACTGTTTTTT	CASSFGQEGEKLFF	TRBJ1-4	.	TRBV6-1	.
TGTGCCATCAGGAGACAAACATCGATGAACACTGAAGCTTTCTTT	CAIRRQTSMNTEAFF	TRBJ1-1	.	TRBV10-3	.
TGCGCCAGCACTGTGCTCCCGGGACAGGGGGTCTACGAGCAGTACTTC	CASTVLPGQGVYEQYF	TRBJ2-7	TRBD1	TRBV5-1	.
TGTGCCACCCACGTCTTTAGCGGGAGGGCCGGTGAGACCCAGTACTTC	CATHVFSGRAGETQYF	TRBJ2-5	TRBD2	TRBV28	.
TGTGCTAGCCAACGGGTCGAGCGGATCCGCAATGAGCAGTTCTTC	CASQRVERIRNEQFF	TRBJ2-1	.	TRBV5-6	.
TGCAGCGTTGGTGGTACTAGCGGGAGTAAGTCCTACAATGAGCAGTTCTTC	CSVGGTSGSKSYNEQFF	TRBJ2-1	TRBD2	TRBV29-1	.
TGTGCCAGCAGTTACGCGGGAGCATCCGGGGAGCTGTTTTTT	CASSYAGASGELFF	TRBJ2-2	TRBD2	TRBV6-6	once
TGTTCCAGCAGCTCAGGCGGGAGGGCCGTCCCTCATACGCAGTATTTT	CSSSSGGRAVPHTQYF	TRBJ2-3	TRBD2	TRBV7-9	.
TGTGCCAGCAGCCCCCCCTACGGCTCCTACAATGAGCAGTTCTTC	CASSPPYGSYNEQFF	TRBJ2-1	.	TRBV7-9	few
TGCGCCAGCAGCTCGGGACTAGCGGGGACCCCGGAATCGAATGAGCAGTTCTTC	CASSSGLAGTPESNEQFF	TRBJ2-1	TRBD2	TRBV5-1	few
TGTGCCAGCAGCGAGCGCAATTCACCCCTCCACTTT	CASSERNSPLHF	TRBJ1-6	.	TRBV5-4	.
TGTGCCAGCAGTCCCCTTGCCAACCCAACGTTAGATGACACTGAAGCTTTCTTT	CASSPLANPTLDDTEAFF	TRBJ1-1	.	TRBV27	.
TGTGCCAGCACCTTCACCGGAGAGACCCAGTACTTC	CASTFTGETQYF	TRBJ2-5	.	TRBV6-6	.
TGTGCCAGCAGCTTAGCGCCAGCGGGGTACACCGGGGAGCTGTTTTTT	CASSLAPAGYTGELFF	TRBJ2-2	TRBD2	TRBV7-8	.
TGTGCCAGCAGTTACTCATCTATGAATGAGCAGTTCTTC	CASSYSSMNEQFF	TRBJ2-1	.	TRBV6-5	.
TGTGCCAGCAGCCAAGATGGATTGGGAGGGCTAGACAATGAGCAGTTCTTC	CASSQDGLGGLDNEQFF	TRBJ2-1	TRBD2	TRBV4-2	.